The 23 T cell receptor beta chains listed next were all sequenced from one sample in a study of long-term antiretroviral therapy in people with HIV. Sequencing used immunoSEQ v3.0 at survey level. The table came from immunoSEQ multiplex PCR; TCRdb's copy has only in-frame clones and leaves some out. Seen here are some 18,000 clones, 79% observed once, and the top ten hold roughly 6.5%. The sample consisted of unsorted PBMCs, taken at the start of antiretroviral therapy, before treatment. These receptors all stem from a man younger than 35 with HIV.

The chain has TRBV5-4 and TRBJ2-1; 12 nucleotides align to TRBD1. The V gene end was trimmed by 3 bases and the J gene end by 10 bases; junction bases not matched to a gene: 5. The length of the CDR3 is 14 residues. In germline, CDR1 is SGHNT, CDR2 YYREEE (reference sequence). DNA of the CDR3: TGTGCCAGCAGCTGGGGGACAGGGGGCTACGAGCAGTTCTTC. Translated: CASSWGTGGYEQFF.

This chain connects TRBV27 to TRBJ1-5; D perhaps matches TRBD1 (5 bases). Germline V gene sequence: CDR1 MNHEY, CDR2 SMNVEV (reference sequence). Trimming cost V 5 bases and J 6 bases, with 11 bases left between them. The CDR3 has 13 amino acids. The CDR3 sequence is CASSRGTGQPQHF. CDR3 nucleotide sequence: TGTGCCAGCAGTCGGGGCACGGGTCAGCCCCAGCATTTT.

This clone was recorded only once. The genes are TRBV27 and TRBJ2-2, with D maybe TRBD2 (6 bases). The germline CDR1 and CDR2 sequences are MNHEY and SMNVEV (reference sequence). The CDR3 has 15 residues. Trimming took 6 bases from V and 7 from J, leaving 18 bases between them. DNA of the CDR3: TGTGCCAGCAGCGCAAACTGGGGGAGGAGCGGGGAGCTGTTTTTT. Encoded protein: CASSANWGRSGELFF.

The chain joins TRBV28 to TRBJ1-4, with 9 bases matching TRBD1. This CDR3 has 14 amino acids. Germline V gives CDR1 MDHEN, CDR2 SYDVKM. V dropped 4 bases and J dropped 4; count of bases not matched to a gene: 1. As DNA, the CDR3 is TGTGCCAGCAGTTGGGGACAGGGTAATGAAAAACTGTTTTTT. Its translation: CASSWGQGNEKLFF.

V is TRBV7-2 and J is TRBJ1-1; the D is unclear. In germline, CDR1 is SGHTA, CDR2 FQGNSA. Between the trimmed V and J ends, which lost 2 bases and 1 base, there was a span of 8 bases. CDR3 length: 14 residues. The DNA for the CDR3 is TGTGCCAGCAGCTTAAATATGCCGAACACTGAAGCTTTCTTT. Residues: CASSLNMPNTEAFF. The entire variable domain, with the rest obtained from reference TRBV7-2 and TRBJ1-1, is as follows: GAGVSQSPSNKVTEKGKDVELRCDPISGHTALYWYRQSLGQGLEFLIYFQGNSAPDKSGLPSDRFSAERTGGSVSTLTIQRTQQEDSAVYLCASSLNMPNTEAFFGQGTRLTVV.

The chain is built from TRBV2 and TRBJ1-5, with D maybe TRBD1 (5 bases). Germline values: CDR1 SNHLY, CDR2 FYNNEI. The V and J ends lost 5 bases and 7 bases respectively, with 12 bases between them. The CDR3 sequence is 13 residues long. The CDR3 nucleotides are TGTGCCAGCAGTTCCTTTCGACAGCAGCCCCAGCATTTT. Translating it yields CASSSFRQQPQHF.

The chain recombines TRBV19 with TRBJ1-1; the match to TRBD1 covers 7 bases. The germline V gene encodes CDR1 LNHDA and CDR2 SQIVND (reference sequence). There are 13 residues in the CDR3. Trimming cost V 8 bases and J 2 bases; bases outside gene matches: 5. CDR3 DNA sequence: TGTGCCAGTCTAGGGGGCCGTAACACTGAAGCTTTCTTT. Residues: CASLGGRNTEAFF.

This clone was picked up a small number of times. The chain has TRBV28 and TRBJ1-4; 11 positions match TRBD1. In germline, CDR1 is MDHEN, CDR2 SYDVKM. V trimming: 6 bases; J trimming: 13 bases; junction bases outside the gene matches: 13. The CDR3 loop spans 15 amino acids. The DNA of the CDR3 is TGTGCCAGCAGCCCTACTGGACAGGGGGCGCATATACTGTTTTTT. Amino acids: CASSPTGQGAHILFF.

This sequence joins TRBV13 and TRBJ2-7; perhaps D is TRBD1 or TRBD2 (5 bases each). The germline V gene has CDR1 PRHDT and CDR2 FYEKMQ (reference sequence). The CDR3 extends over 14 amino acids. V lost 0 bases and J 2 bases, leaving 8 bases between the germline ends. The CDR3 loop is CASSLGGTPYEQYF. The CDR3, as DNA: TGTGCCAGCAGCTTAGGAGGGACCCCCTACGAGCAGTACTTC.

V and J are TRBV11-2 and TRBJ2-7; D uncertain. CDR1 is SGHAT and CDR2 is FQNNGV in the germline V gene. The CDR3 is made up of 13 amino acids. Trimming cost V 2 bases and J 3 bases, with 8 bases left between them. Here the CDR3 reads CASSLSRLYEQYF. For the CDR3, the DNA is TGTGCCAGCAGCTTAAGCAGGCTCTACGAGCAGTACTTC.

The chain carries TRBV7-2 and TRBJ1-2; D unresolved. Trimming stripped 2 bases from V and 0 bases from J, with 13 bases between. CDR1 SGHTA and CDR2 FQGNSA come from the germline V gene. The CDR3 runs to 16 residues. DNA for the CDR3: TGTGCCAGCAGCTTACATGTGAGGGTCTCTAACTATGGCTACACCTTC. Its translation is CASSLHVRVSNYGYTF.

V gene TRBV21-1 combines with J gene TRBJ2-2. TRBV21-1 is annotated as a pseudogene. The CDR3 extends over 14 amino acids. The DNA for the CDR3 is TGTGCCAGCAGCAAAGCTACCGCACCCGGGGAGCTGTTTTTT. Translated, it gives CASSKATAPGELFF.

J is TRBJ1-1 and V is TRBV5-8; 8 bases align to TRBD1. The length of the CDR3 is 14 residues. Germline V gene data show CDR1 as SGHTS and CDR2 as YDEGEE. Trimming removed 4 bases from V and 0 bases from J; junction bases left unmatched: 2. CDR3 loop: CASSDRGMNTEAFF. The CDR3 DNA sequence: TGTGCCAGCAGCGACAGGGGAATGAACACTGAAGCTTTCTTT.

This clone was seen a handful of times. The V gene is TRBV7-8, the J gene TRBJ1-1; D not certain. The CDR3 runs 13 residues. Trimming pared 1 base from V and 2 bases from J, leaving 5 bases between. CDR1 is SGHVS and CDR2 is FQNEAQ in the germline V gene. The CDR3 bases are TGTGCCAGCAGCTTAGAGGGCAACACTGAAGCTTTCTTT. This codes for CASSLEGNTEAFF.

The chain recombines TRBV6-5 with TRBJ1-1; D is unclear. V dropped 6 bases and J dropped 3 bases, with 11 bases sitting between them. The CDR3 spans 13 residues. Germline values: CDR1 MNHEY, CDR2 SVGAGI. CDR3 nucleotides: TGTGCCAGCAGACCGGACGGATACACTGAAGCTTTCTTT. It encodes CASRPDGYTEAFF.

The chain combines TRBV19 with TRBJ2-7; D is unresolved. Between the trimmed V and J ends, which lost 5 bases and 0 bases, there was a span of 14 bases. Germline V lookup: CDR1 LNHDA, CDR2 SQIVND (reference sequence). This CDR3 has 15 amino acids. The CDR3 protein is CASSPRHLDSYEQYF. The CDR3 region has the DNA TGTGCCAGTAGTCCACGACATCTGGACTCCTACGAGCAGTACTTC. Together with reference TRBV19 and TRBJ2-7, the CDR3 gives the full variable domain: DGGITQSPKYLFRKEGQNVTLSCEQNLNHDAMYWYRQDPGQGLRLIYYSQIVNDFQKGDIAEGYSVSREKKESFPLTVTSAQKNPTAFYLCASSPRHLDSYEQYFGPGTRLTVT.

The rearrangement uses TRBV27 and TRBJ2-1; TRBD2 agrees at 7 bases. This CDR3 region has 16 residues. CDR1 is MNHEY, CDR2 SMNVEV, per germline (reference sequence). V lost 5 bases, J lost 10 bases, and 17 bases stayed unmatched. The CDR3 region has the DNA TGTGCCAGCAGTCTCCTAGCGGCCCAGGGTAGAGGAGAGCAGTTCTTC. Translation gives CASSLLAAQGRGEQFF.

This clone has only one observation. The chain is built from TRBV6-6 and TRBJ2-7, with D uncertain. CDR3 size: 12 residues. V was shortened by 0 bases and J by 1 base, with 1 base between the two germline ends. Germline V CDR1 and CDR2: MNHNY, SVGAGI (reference sequence). The chain's CDR3 is CASSYSSYEQYF. The DNA of the CDR3 is TGTGCCAGCAGTTACTCATCCTACGAGCAGTACTTC.

This clone was counted once. V gene TRBV10-2 combines with J gene TRBJ2-2, with D perhaps matching TRBD1 (6 bases). In germline, CDR1 is WSHSY, CDR2 SAAADI. V was shortened by 5 bases and J by 6 bases, with 13 bases between the two germline ends. The CDR3 runs 14 residues. The CDR3, as DNA: TGCGCCAGCAGTTCTCAGGGGTGGCCCGGGGAGCTGTTTTTT. It specifies CASSSQGWPGELFF.

This sequence joins TRBV19 and TRBJ2-7; possible D gene TRBD2, 6 bases. The V end was cut by 8 bases, the J end by 6 bases, with 17 bases between. The CDR3 sequence is 13 residues long. Germline assignment: CDR1 LNHDA and CDR2 SQIVND (reference sequence). CDR3 amino acids: CASGLSLGGEQYF. Written as DNA, the CDR3 is TGTGCCAGTGGGTTATCGTTGGGGGGCGAGCAGTACTTC.

The chain links TRBV11-2 to TRBJ2-7, with 11 nucleotides matching TRBD2. This CDR3 spans 17 amino acids. Germline lookup yields CDR1 SGHAT and CDR2 FQNNGV. Unmatched junction bases numbered 9, after V lost 1 base and J lost 4 bases. CDR3 in amino acids: CASSLAPLAGGTYEQYF. The CDR3 DNA follows: TGTGCCAGCAGCTTAGCCCCCTTAGCGGGAGGGACTTACGAGCAGTACTTC.

The chain recombines TRBV7-3 with TRBJ2-2; D perhaps matches TRBD1 (5 bases). This CDR3 spans 12 amino acids. CDR1 and CDR2 from the germline V gene are SGHTA and FQGTGA. V was pared by 4 bases and J by 7 bases, with 7 bases between. CDR3 nucleotides: TGTGCCAGCAGCTCAGGGTTCGGGGAGCTGTTTTTT. Its protein is CASSSGFGELFF.

The chain is built from TRBV5-6 and TRBJ2-1, with D maybe TRBD2 (6 bases). Trimming cost V 0 bases and J 0 bases, with 16 bases left between them. This CDR3 is 18 amino acids long. CDR1 and CDR2 from the germline V gene are SGHDT and YYEEEE. CDR3 nucleotide sequence: TGTGCCAGCAGCTTGGAGGGTCTAGCGTACACCTCCTACAATGAGCAGTTCTTC. This gives the protein CASSLEGLAYTSYNEQFF.